A selection of T cell receptor beta chains follows, all from one sample in a study of T-cell reconstitution after alpha-beta-depleted transplantation in children. TCRdb re-called the PCR reads through MiXCR, storing one row per CDR3 protein. The sample has about 600,000 distinct CDR3 sequences; 10% to 15% are singletons. Source: PBMCs, mostly from graft donor cells, taken 360 days after TCRalphabeta/CD19-depleted stem cell transplant. These receptors were collected from a male patient aged 10 to 17 who had a stem cell transplant for acute myeloid leukemia, so the T cells may come from the graft donor. The CDR3 runs from the conserved cysteine through the conserved F or W. Fields, in order: clone size, V gene, D gene, J gene, CDR3 protein, CDR3 DNA. The D gene is left open where the match is weak. A row's size may be missing; if present it is once, few, many or a size class.

abundance: -
v_gene: TRBV7-9
d_gene: TRBD2
j_gene: TRBJ2-7
CDR3aa: CASSRGRDHYEQYF
CDR3nt: TGTGCCAGCAGCCGGGGGAGGGATCACTACGAGCAGTACTTC

abundance: -
v_gene: TRBV3-1
d_gene: TRBD2
j_gene: TRBJ2-7
CDR3aa: CASQRDSGASYEQYF
CDR3nt: TGTGCCAGCCAAAGGGATAGCGGGGCCTCCTACGAGCAGTACTTC

abundance: -
v_gene: TRBV28
d_gene: -
j_gene: TRBJ2-7
CDR3aa: CASSFEAKQYF
CDR3nt: TGTGCCAGCAGTTTTGAGGCGAAACAGTACTTC

abundance: -
v_gene: TRBV7-6
d_gene: TRBD2
j_gene: TRBJ2-3
CDR3aa: CASSSRDGGEDTQYF
CDR3nt: TGTGCCAGCAGCTCCCGGGACGGGGGGGAAGATACGCAGTATTTT

abundance: -
v_gene: TRBV18
d_gene: -
j_gene: TRBJ2-3
CDR3aa: CASSPPSSGHDQDTQYF
CDR3nt: TGTGCCAGCTCACCACCAAGTAGCGGTCACGATCAAGATACGCAGTATTTT

abundance: -
v_gene: TRBV7-2
d_gene: -
j_gene: TRBJ2-7
CDR3aa: CASSLAGLQYEQYF
CDR3nt: TGTGCCAGCAGCTTAGCGGGACTCCAATACGAGCAGTACTTC

abundance: few
v_gene: TRBV7-7
d_gene: TRBD2
j_gene: TRBJ2-1
CDR3aa: CASSLGREPHEQFF
CDR3nt: TGTGCTAGCAGCTTAGGGCGGGAGCCCCATGAGCAGTTCTTC

abundance: few
v_gene: TRBV2
d_gene: -
j_gene: TRBJ2-7
CDR3aa: CASSETAREQYF
CDR3nt: TGTGCCAGCAGTGAAACGGCCCGGGAGCAGTACTTC

abundance: -
v_gene: TRBV29-1
d_gene: TRBD1
j_gene: TRBJ2-3
CDR3aa: CSAAGAGQGAQYPDTQYF
CDR3nt: TGCAGCGCCGCAGGCGCGGGACAGGGGGCCCAGTACCCCGATACGCAGTATTTT

abundance: -
v_gene: TRBV6-2/TRBV6-3
d_gene: -
j_gene: TRBJ2-1
CDR3aa: CASSRSLENEQFF
CDR3nt: TGTGCCAGCAGCCGGTCTCTAGAAAATGAGCAGTTCTTC

abundance: few
v_gene: TRBV18
d_gene: -
j_gene: TRBJ2-3
CDR3aa: CASSHESTDTQYF
CDR3nt: TGTGCCAGCTCACACGAGAGCACAGATACGCAGTATTTT

abundance: many
v_gene: TRBV7-2
d_gene: -
j_gene: TRBJ2-5
CDR3aa: CATQRSLETQYF
CDR3nt: TGTGCCACCCAGAGGAGCTTAGAGACCCAGTACTTC

abundance: many
v_gene: TRBV20-1
d_gene: TRBD1
j_gene: TRBJ2-7
CDR3aa: CSALQEGGYTYEQYF
CDR3nt: TGCAGTGCCTTGCAAGAAGGGGGCTATACCTACGAGCAGTACTTC

abundance: once
v_gene: TRBV7-9
d_gene: -
j_gene: TRBJ1-2
CDR3aa: CASSLGGTPTGYGYTF
CDR3nt: TGTGCCAGCAGCTTAGGGGGGACTCCCACCGGCTATGGCTACACCTTC

abundance: many
v_gene: TRBV4-2
d_gene: -
j_gene: TRBJ2-1
CDR3aa: CASSQDGSDNEQFF
CDR3nt: TGTGCCAGCAGCCAAGATGGGTCGGACAATGAGCAGTTCTTC

abundance: -
v_gene: TRBV5-1
d_gene: TRBD1
j_gene: TRBJ2-3
CDR3aa: CASSLQDRPTDTQYF
CDR3nt: TGCGCCAGCAGCTTGCAGGACAGGCCCACAGATACGCAGTATTTT

abundance: -
v_gene: TRBV20-1
d_gene: -
j_gene: TRBJ2-7
CDR3aa: CSAIAPASSSYEQYF
CDR3nt: TGCAGTGCCATTGCCCCAGCGTCTAGCTCCTACGAGCAGTACTTC

abundance: -
v_gene: TRBV7-2
d_gene: -
j_gene: TRBJ2-7
CDR3aa: CASSLAGPGSYEQYF
CDR3nt: TGTGCCAGCAGCTTAGCGGGACCGGGGTCCTACGAGCAGTACTTC

abundance: -
v_gene: TRBV12-3/TRBV12-4
d_gene: -
j_gene: TRBJ2-3
CDR3aa: CASSILRVEDTQYF
CDR3nt: TGTGCCAGCAGCATCCTACGGGTCGAAGATACGCAGTATTTT

abundance: few
v_gene: TRBV12-3/TRBV12-4
d_gene: -
j_gene: TRBJ2-1
CDR3aa: CASSDRDVGSSYNEQFF
CDR3nt: TGTGCCAGCAGTGACCGGGACGTCGGCAGCTCCTACAATGAGCAGTTCTTC

abundance: few
v_gene: TRBV18
d_gene: -
j_gene: TRBJ2-3
CDR3aa: CASSPPLESLDTQYF
CDR3nt: TGTGCCAGCTCACCACCCTTAGAGTCTCTGGATACGCAGTATTTT

abundance: few
v_gene: TRBV12-5
d_gene: TRBD1
j_gene: TRBJ1-2
CDR3aa: CASGLEGQGQGYGYTF
CDR3nt: TGTGCTAGTGGTTTGGAGGGACAGGGCCAGGGCTATGGCTACACCTTC